Presented here are 25 T cell receptor beta chains from one specimen sequenced in a study of T-cell memory formation after mild COVID-19. TCRdb ran MiXCR on the 5' RACE reads and lists one entry per CDR3 protein. The sample has hundreds of thousands of distinct CDR3 sequences, about an eighth seen once. Material: PBMCs or a T cell subset sorted from them (not recorded which). Source of these receptors: a man aged 18 to 29 who had mild COVID-19 (a few samples of this study predate the infection). Cell type and time point are not known.

This sequence joins TRBV6-5 and TRBJ2-1; D ambiguous. The CDR3 consists of 12 residues. Trimming left V 6 bases short and J 9 bases short, with 12 bases between. Germline CDR1 is MNHEY and CDR2 is SVGAGI. The CDR3 here is CASSSASSEQFF. Here the CDR3 DNA reads TGTGCCAGCAGCTCCGCCTCGTCTGAGCAGTTCTTC.

This clonotype has only a few counts. J is TRBJ2-7 and V is TRBV10-3, with D possibly being TRBD1 (5 bases). The V and J ends lost 5 bases and 3 bases respectively, with 14 bases between them. CDR1 is ENHRY and CDR2 is SYGVKD in the germline V gene. This CDR3 region has 14 residues. CDR3: CAISNRSSDYEQYF. CDR3 coding DNA: TGTGCCATCAGTAACAGGTCGTCGGACTACGAGCAGTACTTC.

V and J are TRBV5-1 and TRBJ1-2, with TRBD1 matching 8 bases. From germline, CDR1 is SGHRS and CDR2 YFSETQ. The CDR3 length is 14 residues. With 3 bases clipped from V and 4 bases from J, the junction kept 5 bases outside the gene matches. CDR3 amino acids: CASSSTQGGYGYTF. CDR3 DNA sequence: TGCGCCAGCAGCTCCACACAGGGGGGCTATGGCTACACCTTC.

This clonotype has more than one count but fewer than ten. This chain joins TRBV29-1 and TRBJ2-1; D is unresolved. The V end was cut by 4 bases, the J end by 5 bases, with 9 bases between. The CDR3 length is 12 residues. Germline-derived CDR1 and CDR2 are SQVTM and ANQGSEA. CDR3 region: CSVGLIHNEQFF. CDR3 DNA sequence: TGCAGCGTTGGTCTGATTCACAATGAGCAGTTCTTC.

This clonotype was seen a few times. This sequence joins TRBV7-7 and TRBJ2-3, with 13 bases aligning to TRBD2. J lost 5 bases, V lost 5 bases, and 10 bases had no gene match. The germline gives CDR1 SSHAT, CDR2 FNYEAQ (reference sequence). The CDR3 extends over 17 amino acids. Written as DNA, the CDR3 is TGTGCCAGCAGCACGGGGACTAGCGGGGCTTGGGGAGATACGCAGTATTTT. Residues: CASSTGTSGAWGDTQYF.

The chain carries TRBV4-1 and TRBJ2-1; 10 bases map to TRBD2. V shed 0 bases, J shed 6 bases, and the junction held 5 bases outside the gene matches. CDR1 is MGHRA, CDR2 YSYEKL, per germline. The CDR3 runs 16 residues. In DNA form, the CDR3 reads TGCGCCAGCAGCCAAGACGGAGCGGGGGGGGGCAATGAGCAGTTCTTC. This sequence encodes CASSQDGAGGGNEQFF.

In this sample, this clonotype turned up a few times. The V gene is TRBV5-1, the J gene TRBJ2-5; the D gene is possibly TRBD2 (7 bases). This CDR3 has 15 amino acids. Germline loops: CDR1 SGHRS, CDR2 YFSETQ. Trimming left V 1 base short and J 5 bases short, with 15 bases between. CDR3 amino acids: CASSLLGGATETQYF. Written as DNA, the CDR3 is TGCGCCAGCAGCTTGTTAGGGGGGGCCACGGAGACCCAGTACTTC.

This clonotype was seen many times. The rearrangement uses TRBV5-1 and TRBJ2-7, with D hard to call. The CDR3 consists of 14 residues. Germline V gives CDR1 SGHRS, CDR2 YFSETQ. Trimming removed 7 bases from V and 7 bases from J, with 21 bases in between. CDR3 sequence (DNA): TGCGCCAGCTCTAAAGATGCGATCGTACTGGAGCAGTACTTC. Encoded protein: CASSKDAIVLEQYF. Full variable domain (outside the CDR3, taken from reference TRBV5-1 and TRBJ2-7): KAGVTQTPRYLIKTRGQQVTLSCSPISGHRSVSWYQQTPGQGLQFLFEYFSETQRNKGNFPGRFSGRQFSNSRSEMNVSTLELGDSALYLCASSKDAIVLEQYFGPGTRLTVT.

This clonotype came up a few times. This chain connects TRBV29-1 to TRBJ1-3; no clear D gene. CDR3 size: 14 residues. Deletions cut 5 bases from V and 0 bases from J, with 11 bases between. Per the germline V gene, CDR1 is SQVTM and CDR2 is ANQGSEA. The CDR3 sequence is CSVIWKSSGNTIYF. The CDR3 bases are TGCAGCGTTATCTGGAAATCCTCTGGAAACACCATATATTTT.

This clonotype turned up a few times. This chain links TRBV4-2 with TRBJ2-1; D possibly uses TRBD1 or TRBD2 (5 bases each). V was trimmed by 6 bases and J by 5 bases, leaving 17 bases between them. The CDR3 is made up of 15 amino acids. In germline, CDR1 is LGHNA, CDR2 YNFKEQ. CDR3 DNA sequence: TGTGCCAGCAGAGACTTGGGGGATAAAGACAATGAGCAGTTCTTC. Translation gives CASRDLGDKDNEQFF.

This clonotype was observed many times. This chain links TRBV5-1 with TRBJ2-5; D perhaps matches TRBD1 (6 bases). This CDR3 region has 13 residues. The V gene lost 3 bases and the J gene lost 5 bases, with 11 bases spanning the gap. The germline V gene encodes CDR1 SGHRS and CDR2 YFSETQ. CDR3 bases: TGCGCCAGCAGCTCTCCAGGGGAGGAGACCCAGTACTTC. The encoded protein is CASSSPGEETQYF.

This clonotype showed up many times. The chain couples TRBV4-1 to TRBJ2-1, with unresolved D. Germline-derived CDR1 and CDR2 are MGHRA and YSYEKL. This CDR3 is built from 15 residues. V lost 4 bases to trimming and J lost 8 bases, with 18 bases between them. CDR3 in DNA: TGCGCCAGCAGCCTGTGGCTCACCGAATTTTATGAGCAGTTCTTC. Its protein product is CASSLWLTEFYEQFF.

The chain is built from TRBV27 and TRBJ2-7; 12 nucleotides match TRBD1. The J segment lost 2 bases and the V segment lost 5 bases, leaving 7 bases of the junction unmatched. The CDR3 sequence is 16 residues long. Germline V gene sequence: CDR1 MNHEY, CDR2 SMNVEV (reference sequence). In nucleotides, the CDR3 is TGTGCCAGCAGTGCGGGACAGGGGGCCCTCGCCTACGAGCAGTACTTC. The encoded protein is CASSAGQGALAYEQYF.

This sequence joins TRBV7-9 and TRBJ2-5; 8 nucleotides match TRBD1. This CDR3 is 14 amino acids long. J was trimmed by 5 bases and V by 3 bases; bases with no gene match: 5. Germline-derived CDR1 and CDR2 are SEHNR and FQNEAQ (reference sequence). CDR3 nucleotides: TGTGCCAGCAGCTTGGGGGGACAGGCGGAGACCCAGTACTTC. This sequence encodes CASSLGGQAETQYF. The full variable domain, in which reference TRBV7-9 and TRBJ2-5 provide the parts outside the CDR3, is DTGVSQNPRHKITKRGQNVTFRCDPISEHNRLYWYRQTLGQGPEFLTYFQNEAQLEKSRLLSDRFSAERPKGSFSTLEIQRTEQGDSAMYLCASSLGGQAETQYFGPGTRLLVL.

This rearrangement joins TRBV5-5 to TRBJ1-6; no reliable D call. The CDR3 is 15 residues long. Trimming pared 5 bases from V and 7 bases from J, leaving 16 bases between. Germline V lookup: CDR1 SGHKS, CDR2 YYEKEE (reference sequence). This chain's CDR3 is CASSRGEAVNSPLHF. CDR3 DNA sequence: TGTGCCAGCAGTCGAGGCGAGGCGGTCAATTCACCCCTCCACTTT.

CDR3 nucleotides: TGTGCCAGCAGTCGAAGACGCCTGAGCTCCTACAATGAGCAGTTCTTC. It yields the protein CASSRRRLSSYNEQFF. The rearrangement joins TRBV12-3 or TRBV12-4 to TRBJ2-1, with D uncertain. Trimming removed 5 bases from V and 0 bases from J, with 14 bases in between. This CDR3 contains 16 residues.

The chain is built from TRBV5-1 and TRBJ2-4; TRBD1 might be the D (6 bases). Germline CDR1 and CDR2: SGHRS and YFSETQ. The CDR3 is made up of 11 amino acids. Trimming cost V 6 bases and J 10 bases, with 11 bases left between them. This CDR3 is CASKGDAIQYF. The CDR3 DNA sequence: TGCGCCAGCAAGGGGGACGCAATTCAGTACTTC.

The chain joins TRBV6-5 to TRBJ2-3, with 10 positions matching TRBD2. Germline V gene sequence: CDR1 MNHEY, CDR2 SVGAGI. This CDR3 is built from 17 residues. V shed 1 base, J shed 7 bases, and the junction held 11 bases outside the gene matches. The CDR3 region is CASSYWPSGGAGNTQYF. For the CDR3, the DNA is TGTGCCAGCAGTTACTGGCCAAGCGGGGGGGCTGGGAATACGCAGTATTTT.

This clonotype was detected once. The rearrangement links TRBV11-2 to TRBJ2-3, with D possibly being TRBD1 or TRBD2 (6 bases each). The CDR3 covers 14 residues. With 0 bases removed from V and 11 bases from J, the gap between germline ends came to 15 bases. Germline V gene data show CDR1 as SGHAT and CDR2 as FQNNGV. The CDR3 sequence is CASSLDPAGHKQYF. The CDR3 coding sequence is TGTGCCAGCAGCTTAGATCCTGCGGGACATAAGCAGTATTTT.

The V and J genes are TRBV23-1 and TRBJ1-5; D is unresolved. TRBV23-1 is labeled an ORF, and its function is uncertain. The length of the CDR3 is 15 residues. V shed 0 bases and J shed 0 bases, with 6 bases lying between them. CDR3 coding DNA: TGCGCCAGCAGTCAATCGATCCATAGCAATCAGCCCCAGCATTTT. The encoded protein is CASSQSIHSNQPQHF.

This clonotype showed up many times. The rearrangement links TRBV12-3 or TRBV12-4 to TRBJ2-1, with a tentative D call TRBD2 (5 bases). The CDR3 extends over 12 amino acids. Trimming took off 7 bases at V and 5 bases at J, with 9 bases between the two ends. CDR3 DNA: TGTGCCAGCAAAACTAGTAACAATGAGCAGTTCTTC. Translating gives CASKTSNNEQFF.

This clonotype was recorded many times. The chain employs TRBV7-2 and TRBJ1-4; D uncertain. The CDR3 consists of 11 residues. Trimming pared 6 bases from V and 4 bases from J, leaving 3 bases between. The germline V gene has CDR1 SGHTA and CDR2 FQGNSA. The CDR3 coding sequence is TGTGCCAGCAGACTTAATGAAAAACTGTTTTTT. The encoded protein is CASRLNEKLFF. Full variable domain (remainder filled in from reference TRBV7-2 and TRBJ1-4): GAGVSQSPSNKVTEKGKDVELRCDPISGHTALYWYRQSLGQGLEFLIYFQGNSAPDKSGLPSDRFSAERTGGSVSTLTIQRTQQEDSAVYLCASRLNEKLFFGSGTQLSVL.

This clonotype showed up just a few times. The J gene is TRBJ2-6, the V gene TRBV25-1, with D perhaps being TRBD1 or TRBD2 (5 bases each). The V gene's germline CDR1 is MGHDK and CDR2 SYGVNS. This CDR3 has 15 amino acids. The V end was cut by 10 bases, the J end by 0 bases, with 13 bases between. The CDR3 here is CANPGPPSGANVLTF. The CDR3 region has the DNA TGTGCCAACCCGGGACCGCCCTCTGGGGCCAACGTCCTGACTTTC.

In its sample, this clonotype was seen a few times. As the CDR3 is not closed by the conserved phenylalanine or tryptophan, this likely results from a read error. The DNA is omitted, as the CDR3 cannot be located on it reliably, and the CDR3 follows TCRdb's listing. The rearrangement links TRBV5-1 to TRBJ2-7. Per germline, CDR1 SGHRS and CDR2 YFSETQ. Inclusive of both ends, the CDR3 amounts to 11 amino acids. The CDR3 is CASSLDGISLG.

In this sample, this clonotype turned up a few times. The V and J genes are TRBV12-3 or TRBV12-4 and TRBJ1-2; a weak D match, TRBD1 (5 bases). This CDR3 has 14 amino acids. Between the trimmed V and J ends, which lost 6 bases and 4 bases, there was a span of 15 bases. In nucleotides, the CDR3 is TGTGCCAGCAGCCGAACGGACGGGGGCTATGGCTACACCTTC. Protein: CASSRTDGGYGYTF.